Following are 30 T cell receptor beta chains from one sample sequenced in a study of human T cells and chemical hapten exposure (dated by TCRdb to about 2021). The sample's time point label, decoded: patch test 1, 2 weeks after DPC sensitization. The treatment or condition label of this sample denotes: therapeutic diphenylcyclopropenone sensitization with weekly scalp DPC. Library construction relied on RACE. TCRdb shows the sequencer as NextSeq 500. In TCRdb, the public reads were trimmed at Q25 with fastp and aligned with MiXCR, with productive beta chains retained. Each CDR3 protein gets just one entry, which takes the most common genes and DNA from the rows behind it. The table for this sample lists under 200,000 distinct CDR3 sequences; approximately 15% of them were counted only once. The ten largest clones represent 1.5% to 2% of the sample. Specimen: whole blood, collected in connection with sensitization to the hapten diphenylcyclopropenone (DPC). These receptors were collected from a woman in her thirties with alopecia areata. Some clones in this sample may be carry-over from other donors' samples.

In its sample, this clonotype was seen a few times. V usage is TRBV7-2 and J usage is TRBJ2-3; D gene uncertain. The CDR3 is 15 amino acids. The germline V gene encodes CDR1 SGHTA and CDR2 FQGNSA. V lost 6 bases and J 0 bases, leaving 13 bases between the germline ends. CDR3: CASRDGFSSTDTQYF. DNA of the CDR3: TGTGCCAGCAGGGACGGGTTTTCTAGCACAGATACGCAGTATTTT.

Only a few counts were recorded for this clonotype. V is TRBV7-2 and J is TRBJ1-3, with D perhaps TRBD1 (6 bases). V was clipped by 5 bases and J by 7 bases, with 15 bases between them. This CDR3 is 14 amino acids long. Germline V lookup: CDR1 SGHTA, CDR2 FQGNSA. CDR3 coding DNA: TGTGCCAGCAGCCAGGGACAATTTATCAACACCATATATTTT. Encoded protein: CASSQGQFINTIYF.

V is TRBV11-2 and J is TRBJ2-6; D is uncertain. The germline CDR1 and CDR2 sequences are SGHAT and FQNNGV. The V gene lost 8 bases and the J gene lost 4 bases, with 6 bases spanning the gap. This CDR3 is built from 12 residues. For the CDR3, the DNA is TGTGCCAGCGGTCCCGGGGCCAACGTCCTGACTTTC. Protein product: CASGPGANVLTF.

The DNA for the CDR3 is TGTGCCAGCAGTCTTTCAGGGGGCCGGGAGACCCAGTACTTC. Its protein product is CASSLSGGRETQYF. V is TRBV12-3 or TRBV12-4 and J is TRBJ2-5; TRBD1 agrees at 8 bases. The CDR3 has 14 residues. Unmatched junction bases numbered 7, after V lost 5 bases and J lost 5 bases.

The chain employs TRBV2 and TRBJ2-3; D uncertain. V was clipped by 10 bases and J by 1 base, with 15 bases between them. CDR1 SNHLY and CDR2 FYNNEI come from the germline V gene. This CDR3 spans 14 amino acids. This chain's CDR3 is CAIIEVSRTDTQYF. The CDR3 nucleotides read TGTGCCATCATAGAGGTTTCCCGCACAGATACGCAGTATTTT.

This clonotype was recorded at least ten times. The chain is built from TRBV29-1 and TRBJ2-1; tentatively, D is TRBD1 (6 bases). CDR3 length: 14 residues. Per germline, CDR1 SQVTM and CDR2 ANQGSEA. Trimming removed 3 bases from V and 9 bases from J, with 18 bases in between. The chain's CDR3 is CSVDQGQSRAEQFF. CDR3 nucleotides: TGCAGCGTTGATCAGGGACAATCCAGGGCTGAGCAGTTCTTC.

This clonotype turned up a few times. The gene calls are TRBV7-9 and TRBJ2-7; 7 positions agree with TRBD1. Germline CDR1 and CDR2: SEHNR and FQNEAQ (reference sequence). This CDR3 contains 15 residues. Germline trimming cut 5 bases from V and 1 base from J; bases unmatched to any gene: 8. Here the CDR3 reads CASSKTPGQSYEQYF. CDR3 DNA: TGTGCCAGCAGCAAGACGCCGGGACAGTCCTACGAGCAGTACTTC.

This clonotype was recorded at least ten times. The J gene is TRBJ2-5, the V gene TRBV11-2; 7 bases fit TRBD1. This CDR3 comprises 16 residues. CDR1 and CDR2 (germline): SGHAT, FQNNGV. The V gene end was trimmed by 2 bases and the J gene end by 5 bases; junction bases not matched to a gene: 11. The CDR3 loop reads CASSLRYRGQRETQYF. The CDR3 DNA sequence: TGTGCCAGCAGCTTACGCTACAGGGGACAAAGGGAGACCCAGTACTTC.

This clonotype has only a few counts. The V and J genes are TRBV7-9 and TRBJ2-5; the match to TRBD1 covers 8 bases. The V segment lost 5 bases and the J segment 4 bases; nucleotides outside the gene matches: 3. This CDR3 contains 13 residues. Germline-derived CDR1 and CDR2 are SEHNR and FQNEAQ (reference sequence). The CDR3 coding sequence is TGTGCCAGCAGCCGCGGACAGGGAGAGACCCAGTACTTC. Translated: CASSRGQGETQYF.

This chain connects TRBV3-1 to TRBJ2-4; 10 nucleotides agree with TRBD2. The CDR3 has 16 amino acids. The germline V gene has CDR1 LGHDT and CDR2 YNNKEL (reference sequence). Germline trimming cut 10 bases from V and 0 bases from J; bases unmatched to any gene: 9. The DNA for the CDR3 is TGTGCCACGAGTAGGACTAGCGGATTAGCCAAAAACATTCAGTACTTC. Its translation is CATSRTSGLAKNIQYF.

This clonotype has more than one count but fewer than ten. The chain carries TRBV20-1 and TRBJ1-1, with a tentative D call TRBD1 (5 bases). Trimming took off 0 bases at V and 4 bases at J, with 12 bases between the two ends. The CDR3 consists of 14 residues. Germline V gene sequence: CDR1 DFQATT, CDR2 SNEGSKA (reference sequence). The CDR3 spells CSARDGGGGTEAFF. The CDR3 bases are TGCAGTGCTAGAGATGGGGGAGGTGGCACTGAAGCTTTCTTT.

This clonotype was counted ten times or more. The chain joins TRBV12-3 or TRBV12-4 to TRBJ2-7, with a tentative D call TRBD2 (5 bases). This CDR3 has 14 amino acids. V dropped 3 bases and J dropped 3 bases, with 12 bases sitting between them. Here the CDR3 reads CASSLDWMYYEQYF. The CDR3 nucleotides are TGTGCCAGCAGTTTGGACTGGATGTACTACGAGCAGTACTTC.

This clonotype was detected ten times or more. CDR3 region: CASSRGGGETQYF. The CDR3 nucleotides are TGTGCCAGCTCCCGTGGGGGCGGCGAGACCCAGTACTTC. The V and J genes are TRBV7-9 and TRBJ2-5; D perhaps matches TRBD1 (6 bases). The CDR3 runs 13 residues. V shed 8 bases and J shed 5 bases, with 15 bases lying between them. The germline V gene encodes CDR1 SEHNR and CDR2 FQNEAQ (reference sequence).

The rearrangement links TRBV28 to TRBJ2-1; 10 bases map to TRBD2. The V gene's germline CDR1 is MDHEN and CDR2 SYDVKM. V shed 10 bases and J 13 bases; nucleotides not matched to a gene: 19. The CDR3 is 15 residues long. CDR3 nucleotide sequence: TGTGCCACCTCCTCCCGGGAGCGGGAGGGCCAAGGTCAGTTCTTC. This encodes CATSSREREGQGQFF.

There are a few counts of this clonotype. This chain connects TRBV28 to TRBJ2-7, with 9 bases that match TRBD2. This CDR3 contains 13 residues. Per the germline V gene, CDR1 is MDHEN and CDR2 is SYDVKM. The junction had 3 bases not matched to a gene; V was cut back by 9 bases and J by 0 bases. The chain's CDR3 is CASQRGDSYEQYF. CDR3 DNA: TGTGCCAGTCAGCGGGGGGACTCCTACGAGCAGTACTTC.

This chain joins TRBV18 and TRBJ1-3, with D possibly being TRBD1 (5 bases). The germline V gene has CDR1 KGHSH and CDR2 LQKENI. The CDR3 covers 16 residues. The V end lost 3 bases, the J end lost 0 bases, and 12 bases lay between the germline ends. For the CDR3, the DNA is TGTGCCAGCTCACCCCCAGGGACTAACTCTGGAAACACCATATATTTT. Residues: CASSPPGTNSGNTIYF.

This clonotype was picked up a small number of times. This chain uses TRBV29-1 with TRBJ1-2; D not resolved. CDR3 size: 12 residues. Trimming took off 7 bases at V and 0 bases at J, with 9 bases between the two ends. From germline, CDR1 is SQVTM and CDR2 ANQGSEA. The CDR3 protein is CSGHRPNYGYTF. The CDR3 DNA sequence: TGCAGCGGACACCGCCCTAACTATGGCTACACCTTC.

The sample holds many counts of this clonotype. The chain combines TRBV6-2 or TRBV6-3 with TRBJ1-1; D not resolved. This CDR3 has 14 residues. V lost 2 bases and J 1 base, leaving 8 bases between the germline ends. Per the germline V gene, CDR1 is MNHEY and CDR2 is SVGEGT. CDR3 bases: TGTGCCAGCAGTTACGAGACGGGGAACACTGAAGCTTTCTTT. Its protein is CASSYETGNTEAFF.

This clonotype was counted once. The rearrangement uses TRBV29-1 and TRBJ2-3, with TRBD2 matching over 10 bases. V lost 8 bases, J lost 6 bases, and 11 bases stayed unmatched. This CDR3 region has 14 residues. The V gene's germline CDR1 is SQVTM and CDR2 ANQGSEA. CDR3 in amino acids: CSLRTSGPGDTQYF. In DNA, the CDR3 is TGCAGCCTGAGGACTAGCGGACCTGGGGATACGCAGTATTTT.

There are many counts of this clonotype. The chain is built from TRBV7-2 and TRBJ2-5; TRBD1 is a possible D gene (6 bases). This CDR3 contains 14 residues. Germline V gene sequence: CDR1 SGHTA, CDR2 FQGNSA. Trimming pared 3 bases from V and 5 bases from J, leaving 13 bases between. The CDR3 is CASSFQGGSETQYF. The CDR3 region has the DNA TGTGCCAGCAGCTTCCAAGGGGGAAGTGAGACCCAGTACTTC.

The CDR3 here is CSAQTAARSTDTQYF. CDR3 in DNA: TGCAGTGCTCAGACGGCCGCTAGATCAACAGATACGCAGTATTTT. The rearrangement joins TRBV20-1 to TRBJ2-3, with D unresolved. The CDR3 sequence is 15 residues long. Trimming took off 5 bases at V and 3 bases at J, with 18 bases between the two ends. Per the germline V gene, CDR1 is DFQATT and CDR2 is SNEGSKA (reference sequence).

The rearrangement links TRBV7-9 to TRBJ2-2; a possible D gene is TRBD1 (6 bases). The CDR3 is 14 residues long. V lost 5 bases and J 1 base, leaving 8 bases between the germline ends. CDR1 and CDR2 from the germline V gene are SEHNR and FQNEAQ (reference sequence). CDR3 sequence (DNA): TGTGCCAGCAGCGCGACAGGGAACACCGGGGAGCTGTTTTTT. Encoded protein: CASSATGNTGELFF.

The gene calls are TRBV3-1 and TRBJ2-5; 11 bases map to TRBD2. The CDR3 has 16 residues. V dropped 3 bases and J dropped 5; count of bases not matched to a gene: 8. Looked up from germline, CDR1 is LGHDT and CDR2 is YNNKEL (reference sequence). The CDR3, as DNA: TGTGCCAGCAGCCAGGGGACTAGCGGAGTTCCGGAGACCCAGTACTTC. It is translated as CASSQGTSGVPETQYF.

The chain has TRBV6-5 and TRBJ2-7; D gene ambiguous. Trimming removed 4 bases at V and 4 bases at J, with 8 bases between. The CDR3 is 12 amino acids. The germline gives CDR1 MNHEY, CDR2 SVGAGI. CDR3 region: CASSSSPYEQYF. In DNA, the CDR3 is TGTGCCAGCAGTTCATCGCCTTACGAGCAGTACTTC.

This clonotype was seen more than once but under ten times. V usage is TRBV7-9 and J usage is TRBJ1-3; no reliable D call. Germline CDR1 and CDR2: SEHNR and FQNEAQ (reference sequence). The V end was cut by 5 bases, the J end by 0 bases, with 11 bases between. The CDR3 has 15 amino acids. The CDR3 loop reads CASSRGHVSGNTIYF. CDR3 nucleotide sequence: TGTGCCAGCAGCCGTGGTCATGTCTCTGGAAACACCATATATTTT.

V and J are TRBV7-9 and TRBJ1-1, with D unresolved. From germline, CDR1 is SEHNR and CDR2 FQNEAQ (reference sequence). Trimming removed 5 bases at V and 1 base at J, with 8 bases between. CDR3 length: 13 residues. The CDR3 DNA reads as TGTGCCAGCAGCCTAGGGTGGAACACTGAAGCTTTCTTT. As protein: CASSLGWNTEAFF.

This chain links TRBV6-6 with TRBJ1-5; 8 nucleotides align to TRBD1. Germline V CDR1 and CDR2: MNHNY, SVGAGI (reference sequence). Germline trimming cut 6 bases from V and 5 bases from J; bases unmatched to any gene: 9. The CDR3 runs 15 residues. The DNA for the CDR3 is TGTGCCAGCAGCCCGGACAGGGCTACCTATCAGCCCCAGCATTTT. This encodes CASSPDRATYQPQHF.

This clonotype was seen many times. The V call is TRBV12-3 or TRBV12-4, the J call TRBJ2-7; TRBD2 matches 9 bases. J lost 7 bases, V lost 4 bases, and 2 bases had no gene match. The length of the CDR3 is 12 residues. The CDR3 sequence is CASSSSGGEQYF. The CDR3 DNA reads TGTGCCAGCAGTTCGAGCGGGGGGGAGCAGTACTTC.

The V and J genes are TRBV6-5 and TRBJ1-1; TRBD1 aligns across 9 bases. V lost 7 bases, J lost 7 bases, and 7 bases stayed unmatched. The CDR3 is made up of 13 amino acids. Per the germline V gene, CDR1 is MNHEY and CDR2 is SVGAGI. The CDR3 sequence is CASKTGGSGEAFF. CDR3 sequence (DNA): TGTGCCAGCAAAACAGGGGGCTCGGGTGAAGCTTTCTTT.

This clonotype showed up many times. J is TRBJ1-2 and V is TRBV10-3; 7 bases agree with TRBD1. In germline, CDR1 is ENHRY, CDR2 SYGVKD. V was clipped by 6 bases and J by 3 bases; unmatched bases: 4. The CDR3 spans 13 residues. CDR3 in DNA: TGTGCCATCAGCAGGGGGGCGGACTATGGCTACACCTTC. Protein: CAISRGADYGYTF.